This is a list of T cell receptor beta chains from one sample in a study of PD-L1 blockade in urothelial cancer. Assay used: immunoSEQ multiplex PCR; TCRdb lists only in-frame clones, some missing. Of some 100,000 clones detected, 89% appear once; the ten largest clones hold roughly 0.97%. The sequencing used PBMCs, collected around atezolizumab (anti-PD-L1) treatment. The receptors derive from an elderly woman with urothelial cancer. The CDR3 runs from the conserved cysteine through the conserved F or W. The D gene is left open where the match is weak. Some rows mark clone size as missing; the rest say once, few, many or name a class of expanded clone.

>TRBV15|NA|TRBJ2-2|NA
CATSRDQGQRPGELFF
TGTGCCACCAGCAGAGATCAAGGACAGCGGCCCGGGGAGCTGTTTTTT
>TRBV7-3|NA|TRBJ2-7|NA
CASSVASYEQYF
TGTGCCAGCAGCGTGGCCTCCTACGAGCAGTACTTC
>TRBV27|TRBD2|TRBJ2-3|NA
CASRQGTSGNLGDTQYF
TGTGCCAGCCGTCAAGGGACTAGCGGGAATCTAGGGGATACGCAGTATTTT
>TRBV6-5|NA|TRBJ2-7|NA
CASRQLGSGYEQYF
TGTGCCAGCAGACAACTCGGGTCTGGCTACGAGCAGTACTTC
>TRBV28|TRBD1|TRBJ2-7|NA
CASSSKGQGRFEQYF
TGTGCCAGCAGTTCCAAGGGACAGGGGAGGTTCGAGCAGTACTTC
>TRBV19|NA|TRBJ1-5|NA
CASSFGGLRDSNQPQHF
TGTGCCAGTAGTTTTGGGGGCCTCCGAGATAGCAATCAGCCCCAGCATTTT
>TRBV9|TRBD2|TRBJ2-3|NA
CASSGLAGGLTDTQYF
TGTGCCAGCAGCGGGCTAGCGGGAGGATTAACAGATACGCAGTATTTT
>TRBV27|TRBD2|TRBJ2-7|NA
CASSPGGGRAVGEQYF
TGTGCCAGCAGCCCCGGGGGCGGGAGGGCCGTAGGGGAGCAGTACTTC
>TRBV28|NA|TRBJ2-7|NA
CASRPRDSLSYEQYF
TGTGCCAGCAGACCCCGGGACTCCCTCTCCTACGAGCAGTACTTC
>TRBV6-1|NA|TRBJ1-2|NA
CASSGGWFDGYTF
TGTGCCAGCAGCGGAGGTTGGTTCGATGGCTACACCTTC
>TRBV7-2|TRBD2|TRBJ2-1|NA
CASSPVGAGGFVEQFF
TGTGCCAGCAGCCCCGTTGGGGCGGGAGGGTTTGTTGAGCAGTTCTTC
>TRBV10-3|TRBD2|TRBJ2-1|NA
CAISESASGRNEQFF
TGTGCCATCAGTGAGTCGGCTAGCGGACGGAATGAGCAGTTCTTC
>TRBV27|TRBD1|TRBJ2-3|NA
CASSPGTGWSTDTQYF
TGTGCCAGCAGTCCTGGGACAGGGTGGTCGACAGATACGCAGTATTTT
>TRBV5-1|TRBD1|TRBJ2-7|NA
CASSLDAGGGYEQYF
TGCGCCAGCAGCTTGGACGCAGGGGGCGGCTACGAGCAGTACTTC
>TRBV5-1|TRBD1|TRBJ1-1|NA
CASSSGDRNTEAFF
TGCGCCAGCAGCTCAGGGGACAGGAACACTGAAGCTTTCTTT
>TRBV19|TRBD1|TRBJ1-5|NA
CASSTPTDRGFGNQPQHF
TGTGCCAGTAGTACCCCGACGGACAGGGGTTTTGGCAATCAGCCCCAGCATTTT
>TRBV30|TRBD1|TRBJ1-3|NA
CAWSIKGAWGNTIYF
TGTGCCTGGAGCATAAAGGGGGCCTGGGGAAACACCATATATTTT
>TRBV2|NA|TRBJ1-1|NA
CASEVRGNTEAFF
TGTGCCAGTGAGGTCAGGGGGAACACTGAAGCTTTCTTT
>TRBV4-2|NA|TRBJ2-1|NA
CASSQDLALLAYNEQFF
TGTGCCAGCAGCCAAGATCTAGCGCTCCTTGCTTACAATGAGCAGTTCTTC
>TRBV5-4|NA|TRBJ2-1|NA
CASSSTGNGEQFF
TGTGCCAGCAGTTCGACAGGCAACGGTGAGCAGTTCTTC
>TRBV7-7|NA|TRBJ2-2|NA
CASSPDTANTGELFF
TGTGCCAGCAGCCCGGACACCGCGAACACCGGGGAGCTGTTTTTT
>TRBV6-1|NA|TRBJ1-2|NA
CASSGGAWGYTF
TGTGCCAGCAGTGGAGGCGCCTGGGGCTACACCTTC
>TRBV7-2|NA|TRBJ2-1|NA
CASSLRGRDEQFF
TGTGCCAGCAGCTTACGGGGTCGGGATGAGCAGTTCTTC
>TRBV29-1|NA|TRBJ2-7|NA
CSVPISGPREQYF
TGCAGCGTTCCCATCTCAGGCCCCAGGGAGCAGTACTTC
>TRBV18|TRBD1|TRBJ2-7|NA
CASSLGQGATNEQYF
TGTGCCAGCTCTCTCGGACAGGGGGCTACGAACGAGCAGTACTTC
>TRBV11-2|NA|TRBJ2-7|once
CASSFGFTSYEQYF
TGTGCCAGCAGCTTTGGCTTTACCTCCTACGAGCAGTACTTC
>TRBV30|TRBD1|TRBJ1-1|NA
CAWSVRGTGGTEAFF
TGTGCCTGGAGTGTACGAGGGACAGGGGGCACTGAAGCTTTCTTT
>TRBV18|TRBD1|TRBJ2-7|NA
CASSPGTVYEQYF
TGTGCCAGCTCACCCGGGACAGTCTACGAGCAGTACTTC
>TRBV6-5|TRBD1|TRBJ2-7|NA
CASSYGTGIVTQYF
TGTGCCAGCAGTTACGGGACAGGGATCGTTACGCAGTACTTC
>TRBV18|NA|TRBJ1-1|NA
CASSPRGQGNTEAFF
TGTGCCAGCTCACCACGGGGGCAGGGAAACACTGAAGCTTTCTTT
>TRBV5-4|TRBD1|TRBJ1-2|few
CASSKGQGVVNYGYTF
TGTGCCAGCAGCAAAGGACAGGGTGTAGTGAACTATGGCTACACCTTC
>TRBV4-1|NA|TRBJ2-1|NA
CASSHTSIRTPNYDEQFF
TGCGCCAGCAGCCACACATCGATCAGGACTCCCAATTATGATGAGCAGTTCTTC
>TRBV11-2|TRBD2|TRBJ2-1|NA
CASSLTAGAYNEQFF
TGTGCCAGCAGCTTAACCGCGGGAGCTTACAATGAGCAGTTCTTC
>TRBV5-4|TRBD1|TRBJ1-4|NA
CASSGTGTENEKLFF
TGTGCCAGCAGCGGAACCGGGACAGAAAATGAAAAACTGTTTTTT
>TRBV2|TRBD1|TRBJ1-5|NA
CATGDRDQPQHF
TGTGCCACCGGGGACAGAGATCAGCCCCAGCATTTT
>TRBV2|NA|TRBJ2-1|NA
CASGGDNEQFF
TGTGCCAGCGGAGGGGACAATGAGCAGTTCTTC
>TRBV28|NA|TRBJ2-7|NA
CASIPGGQGGNEQYF
TGTGCCAGCATTCCCGGAGGGCAGGGGGGCAACGAGCAGTACTTC
>TRBV28|TRBD1|TRBJ1-1|NA
CASSPWTGGFPSEAFF
TGTGCCAGCAGCCCCTGGACAGGGGGTTTCCCCAGTGAAGCTTTCTTT
>TRBV18|TRBD1|TRBJ1-1|NA
CASSPPGGRNTEAFF
TGTGCCAGCTCACCTCCAGGGGGCCGGAACACTGAAGCTTTCTTT
>TRBV10-3|TRBD1|TRBJ2-5|NA
CATMGQQETQYF
TGTGCCACAATGGGACAGCAAGAGACCCAGTACTTC
>TRBV29-1|TRBD2|TRBJ2-3|NA
CSVPLAGPTDTQYF
TGCAGCGTACCACTAGCGGGCCCCACAGATACGCAGTATTTT
>TRBV7-2|TRBD1|TRBJ2-7|NA
CASRQTGVSYEQYF
TGTGCCAGCAGACAGACAGGGGTCTCCTACGAGCAGTACTTC
>TRBV5-1|TRBD1|TRBJ2-2|NA
CASSADRGGTGELFF
TGCGCCAGCAGCGCGGACAGGGGGGGTACCGGGGAGCTGTTTTTT
>TRBV19|NA|TRBJ1-5|NA
CASSNREVQPQHF
TGTGCCAGTAGTAACAGGGAAGTCCAGCCCCAGCATTTT
>TRBV25-1|NA|TRBJ1-2|NA
CASSELYGGLGYTF
TGTGCCAGCAGTGAATTATACGGGGGGCTGGGCTACACCTTC
>TRBV9|TRBD2|TRBJ2-2|NA
CASSRDWGGSIAGELFF
TGTGCCAGCAGCCGCGACTGGGGCGGGAGTATTGCCGGGGAGCTGTTTTTT
>TRBV6-5|NA|TRBJ1-1|NA
CASSYGGASTEAFF
TGTGCCAGCAGCTATGGGGGGGCTAGCACTGAAGCTTTCTTT
>TRBV5-6|TRBD2|TRBJ2-1|NA
CASSDLRAGALLGVF
TGTGCCAGCAGCGATTTGAGAGCGGGAGCCCTGTTGGGAGTCTTC
>TRBV2|NA|TRBJ2-2|NA
CATRLALNTGELFF
TGTGCCACTAGACTTGCACTCAACACCGGGGAGCTGTTTTTT
>TRBV5-1|TRBD1|TRBJ2-7|NA
CASSAGQGVYEQYF
TGCGCCAGCAGCGCCGGACAGGGAGTCTACGAGCAGTACTTC
>TRBV5-1|TRBD2|TRBJ2-7|NA
CASSLVPGLGGYEQYF
TGCGCCAGCAGCTTGGTCCCGGGACTAGGAGGCTACGAGCAGTACTTC
>TRBV5-6|TRBD2|TRBJ2-5|NA
CASSLGGGAQETQYF
TGTGCCAGCAGCTTGGGGGGAGGGGCCCAGGAGACCCAGTACTTC
>TRBV5-4|NA|TRBJ2-6|NA
CASSPSGGASGANVLTF
TGTGCCAGCAGCCCGTCGGGGGGCGCCTCTGGGGCCAACGTCCTGACTTTC